This TCR beta chain was identified in a study of T-cell memory formation after mild COVID-19. For the study at large: Clusters were largely donor specific. Study conclusions and caveats: In pre-infection memory, a portion of responding clones appeared, which suggested that cross-reactive memory joined.

This clonotype was recorded many times. What it binds is not known. Its ends do not fully match the called genes, so a read error is possible. This CDR3 is 13 amino acids long. The V gene's germline CDR1 is SGHRS and CDR2 YFSETQ. The TCR alpha and TCR beta cDNA libraries, bearing sample barcodes and UMIs, were generated by 5'RACE using constant-segment primers. TCRdb fed the 5' RACE reads into MiXCR, producing one record per CDR3 protein. In the table there are hundreds of thousands of distinct CDR3 sequences, 15% of which are singletons. The clonotype originates from a young man who had mild COVID-19 (a few samples of this study predate the infection). Cell type and time point are not known. The sample was PBMCs or a T cell subset sorted from them (not recorded which). V usage is TRBV5-1 and J usage is TRBJ1-2; no firm D call. The CDR3 spells CASSLGSNYGYTF. The CDR3 bases are TGTGCCAGCAGCTTAGGGTCTAACTATGGCTACACCTTC.